The 20 T cell receptor beta chains below come from one sample, sequenced in a study of blood T cell repertoires in COVID-19. Sequencing used immunoSEQ multiplex PCR; TCRdb keeps in-frame clones, though not all of them. The profile shows around 100,000 clones, roughly 87% of them singletons. What was sequenced was peripheral blood. The receptors were sampled from a man younger than 35 with COVID-19, enrolled during active disease.

The J gene is TRBJ1-3, the V gene TRBV5-1; D remains unclear. The CDR3 totals 14 residues. Germline lookup yields CDR1 SGHRS and CDR2 YFSETQ. Trimming removed 0 bases from V and 0 bases from J, with 4 bases in between. CDR3 region: CASSLDSSGNTIYF. The CDR3 DNA sequence: TGCGCCAGCAGCTTGGACAGCTCTGGAAACACCATATATTTT.

The chain employs TRBV28 and TRBJ2-7; D not resolved. This CDR3 spans 17 amino acids. V shed 6 bases and J shed 2 bases, with 23 bases lying between them. Looked up from germline, CDR1 is MDHEN and CDR2 is SYDVKM. CDR3 sequence reads: CASRQSGFWALTYEQYF. CDR3 bases: TGTGCCAGCAGGCAATCTGGATTTTGGGCCCTTACCTACGAGCAGTACTTC.

This clone was found a few times. The chain is built from TRBV27 and TRBJ2-7; 8 nucleotides line up with TRBD1. Germline V gene data show CDR1 as MNHEY and CDR2 as SMNVEV (reference sequence). The CDR3 extends over 14 amino acids. V was clipped by 5 bases and J by 3 bases; unmatched bases: 6. CDR3 in amino acids: CASSPQDRDYEQYF. The DNA for the CDR3 is TGTGCCAGCAGTCCTCAGGACAGGGACTACGAGCAGTACTTC.

J is TRBJ2-1 and V is TRBV24-1, with TRBD2 matching 9 bases. The germline gives CDR1 KGHDR, CDR2 SFDVKD. The length of the CDR3 is 15 residues. V dropped 3 bases and J dropped 8; count of bases not matched to a gene: 7. DNA for the CDR3: TGTGCCACCAGTGATGTGACGTTAGCGGGGGATGAGCAGTTCTTC. Amino acid sequence: CATSDVTLAGDEQFF.

This rearrangement joins TRBV27 to TRBJ2-7; TRBD2 matches 8 bases. The CDR3 consists of 14 residues. V dropped 3 bases and J dropped 3; count of bases not matched to a gene: 4. Germline CDR1 is MNHEY and CDR2 is SMNVEV (reference sequence). In DNA form, the CDR3 reads TGTGCCAGCAGTTTGGCAGCGGGAGACTACGAGCAGTACTTC. Its translation is CASSLAAGDYEQYF.

The V gene is TRBV28, the J gene TRBJ2-3, with D maybe TRBD1 (5 bases). Per the germline V gene, CDR1 is MDHEN and CDR2 is SYDVKM. V was trimmed by 2 bases and J by 10 bases, leaving 10 bases between them. The CDR3 totals 12 residues. This CDR3 is CASSLGAFAQYF. Written as DNA, the CDR3 is TGTGCCAGCAGTTTAGGGGCTTTCGCGCAGTATTTT.

The rearrangement links TRBV28 to TRBJ1-2, with 8 positions matching TRBD1. J was trimmed by 4 bases and V by 1 base; bases with no gene match: 8. The CDR3 totals 16 residues. Germline CDR1 MDHEN, CDR2 SYDVKM. The chain's CDR3 is CASSLSATGEFYGYTF. CDR3 in DNA: TGTGCCAGCAGTTTATCGGCGACAGGGGAATTCTATGGCTACACCTTC.

The rearrangement uses TRBV10-3 and TRBJ2-5, with D unclear. The germline CDR1 and CDR2 sequences are ENHRY and SYGVKD. With 0 bases removed from V and 5 bases from J, the gap between germline ends came to 10 bases. The CDR3 totals 14 residues. CDR3 region: CAISESLVVETQYF. The CDR3 DNA sequence: TGTGCCATCAGTGAGTCGTTGGTAGTCGAGACCCAGTACTTC.

The chain recombines TRBV5-6 with TRBJ2-7; 9 bases line up with TRBD1. CDR3 length: 14 residues. Losses at the gene ends were 4 bases for V and 6 bases for J; bases not matched to a gene: 8. Germline values: CDR1 SGHDT, CDR2 YYEEEE. The CDR3 here is CASSSGTGMIEQYF. The CDR3 bases are TGTGCCAGCAGCAGCGGGACAGGGATGATCGAGCAGTACTTC. Looking up the rest from reference TRBV5-6 and TRBJ2-7 gives the full variable domain: DAGVTQSPTHLIKTRGQQVTLRCSPKSGHDTVSWYQQALGQGPQFIFQYYEEEERQRGNFPDRFSGHQFPNYSSELNVNALLLGDSALYLCASSSGTGMIEQYFGPGTRLTVT.

The chain combines TRBV19 with TRBJ1-5; a possible D gene is TRBD1 (5 bases). The CDR3 totals 13 residues. With 5 bases removed from V and 5 bases from J, the gap between germline ends came to 10 bases. Germline CDR1 LNHDA, CDR2 SQIVND (reference sequence). The CDR3 loop is CASSAGGDQPQHF. In DNA, the CDR3 is TGTGCCAGTAGTGCTGGAGGGGATCAGCCCCAGCATTTT.

This clone is labeled as medium-sized. The rearrangement links TRBV10-3 to TRBJ1-1; no clear D gene. From germline, CDR1 is ENHRY and CDR2 SYGVKD. There are 14 residues in the CDR3. Trimming removed 5 bases from V and 6 bases from J, with 16 bases in between. The CDR3 protein is CAISMRARDPEAFF. The CDR3 DNA follows: TGTGCCATCAGTATGCGGGCTAGAGACCCTGAAGCTTTCTTT.

The CDR3 DNA sequence: TGTGCCACCAGAGCCGACAGGGCTAGCAATCAGCCCCAGCATTTT. Translation: CATRADRASNQPQHF. The gene calls are TRBV15 and TRBJ1-5; 7 bases map to TRBD1. Germline CDR1 and CDR2: LNHNV and YYDKDF (reference sequence). The CDR3 is 15 amino acids. Trimming at V came to 6 bases and at J to 0 bases, leaving 5 bases not matched to a gene.

The chain employs TRBV28 and TRBJ1-2; unclear D gene. V lost 2 bases to trimming and J lost 1 base, with 5 bases between them. The germline V gene encodes CDR1 MDHEN and CDR2 SYDVKM. This CDR3 spans 13 amino acids. CDR3 in DNA: TGTGCCAGCAGTTTACACAGTAACTATGGCTACACCTTC. It codes for CASSLHSNYGYTF.

The CDR3 is CSVQGAEKLFF. The CDR3 DNA follows: TGCAGCGTTCAAGGGGCCGAAAAACTGTTTTTT. The chain combines TRBV29-1 with TRBJ1-4; possibly TRBD1 for D (5 bases). The V gene's germline CDR1 is SQVTM and CDR2 ANQGSEA. The V end was cut by 5 bases, the J end by 8 bases, with 9 bases between. The CDR3 extends over 11 amino acids.

In this sample, this clone turned up a few times. This chain joins TRBV11-1 and TRBJ2-7, with 7 bases aligning to TRBD1. From germline, CDR1 is SGHAT and CDR2 FQDESV (reference sequence). The CDR3 contains 16 residues. V shed 0 bases and J 2 bases; nucleotides not matched to a gene: 7. The CDR3 DNA reads TGTGCCAGCAGCTTAGCATTCGGGACAGAGGCCTACGAGCAGTACTTC. Residues: CASSLAFGTEAYEQYF.

This clone came up once. The chain combines TRBV7-9 with TRBJ2-1; possible D gene TRBD2, 6 bases. There are 12 residues in the CDR3. The V end lost 3 bases, the J end lost 8 bases, and 8 bases lay between the germline ends. The V gene's germline CDR1 is SEHNR and CDR2 FQNEAQ (reference sequence). The CDR3 DNA sequence: TGTGCCAGCAGCTTGACTAGTTATGAGCAGTTCTTC. This sequence encodes CASSLTSYEQFF.

The chain couples TRBV6-2 or TRBV6-3 to TRBJ2-6, with D maybe TRBD2 (6 bases). CDR3 length: 13 amino acids. Germline assignment: CDR1 MNHEY and CDR2 SVGEGT. V was clipped by 5 bases and J by 4 bases, with 6 bases between them. The CDR3 sequence: CASSREGANVLTF. As DNA, the CDR3 is TGTGCCAGCAGTCGGGAGGGGGCCAACGTCCTGACTTTC.

This chain connects TRBV9 to TRBJ2-3, with D perhaps TRBD2 (5 bases). Germline CDR1 is SGDLS and CDR2 is YYNGEE. This CDR3 has 15 amino acids. Between the trimmed V and J ends, which lost 2 bases and 6 bases, there was a span of 16 bases. This CDR3 is CASSVRLGVSDTQYF. CDR3 DNA sequence: TGTGCCAGCAGCGTTAGGCTCGGGGTATCGGATACGCAGTATTTT.

The chain combines TRBV11-3 with TRBJ2-1; TRBD2 matches at 15 bases. Germline loops: CDR1 SGHNT, CDR2 YENEEA. The CDR3 has 16 residues. The trim removed 5 bases at V and 8 bases at J, leaving 7 bases unmatched. CDR3 bases: TGTGCCAGCAGCGCAGCCGGGACTAGCGGGAGGTATGAGCAGTTCTTC. Translating gives CASSAAGTSGRYEQFF.

In its sample, this clone was seen once. The gene calls are TRBV28 and TRBJ2-2, with 7 positions matching TRBD2. This CDR3 contains 14 residues. Germline V lookup: CDR1 MDHEN, CDR2 SYDVKM. V was clipped by 4 bases and J by 6 bases; unmatched bases: 5. The CDR3 bases are TGTGCCAGCAGTTCCTTTAGCGGGCCCGGGGAGCTGTTTTTT. This translates into CASSSFSGPGELFF. Together with reference TRBV28 and TRBJ2-2, the CDR3 gives the full variable domain: DVKVTQSSRYLVKRTGEKVFLECVQDMDHENMFWYRQDPGLGLRLIYFSYDVKMKEKGDIPEGYSVSREKKERFSLILESASTNQTSMYLCASSSFSGPGELFFGEGSRLTVL.